A selection of T cell receptor beta chains follows, all from one sample in a study of graft-versus-host responses after intestinal transplantation. The method was immunoSEQ multiplex PCR; TCRdb's version includes in-frame clones alone and lacks a portion of them. The table has about 81,000 clones, 85% to 90% seen once. Their target antigens are unknown. The source material was unstimulated CD4+ T cells sorted from spleen or lymph node cells, sampled before intestinal transplant. All receptors come from a human donor who received an intestinal transplant. CDR3s include the opening cysteine and the closing phenylalanine or tryptophan. D genes are given only for firm matches. Clone sizes are given selectively: once, few, many, or a class where the clone is expanded.

>NA|NA|TRBV25-1|TRBJ1-1
TGTGCCAGCAGTCTGGCACAGAACACTGAAGCTTTCTTT
CASSLAQNTEAFF
>NA|NA|TRBV2|TRBJ1-4
TGTGCCAGCAGCCCGGGTCTTAATGAAAAACTGTTTTTT
CASSPGLNEKLFF
>NA|NA|TRBV5-4|TRBJ1-2
TGTGCCAGCAGCCCCGGGGGTTATGGCTACACCTTC
CASSPGGYGYTF
>NA|NA|TRBV15|TRBJ2-7
TGTGCCACCAGCATCGGTATTTCCTACGAGCAGTACTTC
CATSIGISYEQYF
>NA|NA|TRBV28|TRBJ1-4
TGTGCCAGCAGTACACCCACCCAGGGGCGTGGAAAACTGTTTTTT
CASSTPTQGRGKLFF
>TRBD1|NA|TRBV4-1|TRBJ2-4
TGCGCCAGCAGCCAAGTCGAGACAGGGTCAAAAAACATTCAGTACTTC
CASSQVETGSKNIQYF
>NA|NA|TRBV4-1|TRBJ1-6
TGCGCCAGCAGCCAAGATTTCGCGTCAGGGGCGGCTAGTTCACCCCTCCACTTT
CASSQDFASGAASSPLHF
>TRBD2|NA|TRBV5-6|TRBJ2-7
TGTGCCAGCAGCTTGCGAGCGGGATCCTACGACGGGCAGTACTTC
CASSLRAGSYDGQYF
>NA|NA|TRBV11-2|TRBJ1-4
TGTGCCAGCAGCCCGTCTAGAGGGGGAGGGGAAAAACTGTTTTTT
CASSPSRGGGEKLFF
>TRBD1|NA|TRBV9|TRBJ2-4
TGTGCCAGCAGCCCAGGGACAGCTTTAGCCAAAAACATTCAGTACTTC
CASSPGTALAKNIQYF
>TRBD2|NA|TRBV4-2|TRBJ2-5
TGTGCCAGCAGCCCGGGACTAGCGGGAGAGACCCAGTACTTC
CASSPGLAGETQYF
>NA|NA|TRBV27|TRBJ2-5
TGTGCCAGCAGTTTTAGTCAGCGAGAGACCCAGTACTTC
CASSFSQRETQYF
>NA|NA|TRBV30|TRBJ1-1
TGTGCCTGGAGTGTACTCCCCGTTCTAGGAGGGCGGGTCAACACTGAAGCTTTCTTT
CAWSVLPVLGGRVNTEAFF
>TRBD1|NA|TRBV15|TRBJ2-7
TGTGCCACCAGCAGAGATAGGACAGGGGTCGCCTACGAGCAGTACTTC
CATSRDRTGVAYEQYF
>NA|NA|TRBV5-1|TRBJ1-3
TGCGCCAGCAGCTTGGTCGGGAACTCTGGAAACACCATATATTTT
CASSLVGNSGNTIYF
>NA|once|TRBV28|TRBJ1-5
TGTGCCAGCGGGGGACTCCTGGGGTCCCAGCCCCAGCATTTT
CASGGLLGSQPQHF
>NA|NA|TRBV6-1|TRBJ2-7
TGTGCCAGCAGTGAAGCGGGGCTTCCATACGAGCAGTACTTC
CASSEAGLPYEQYF
>NA|NA|TRBV28|TRBJ2-6
TGTGCCAGCAGTTTTATCGGCTCTGGGGCCAACGTCCTGACTTTC
CASSFIGSGANVLTF
>NA|NA|TRBV10-3|TRBJ2-5
TGTGCCACCCAGGGGCAGTACCAAGAGACCCAGTACTTC
CATQGQYQETQYF
>NA|NA|TRBV19|TRBJ1-5
TGTGCCAGTAGCAAGGTCAAGGGGATCAAAAGTCAGCCCCAGCATTTT
CASSKVKGIKSQPQHF
>NA|NA|TRBV28|TRBJ1-2
TGTGCCAGCAGCCTTGGGAGGTGGACCTATGGCTACACCTTC
CASSLGRWTYGYTF
>TRBD1|NA|TRBV5-6|TRBJ1-1
TGTGCCAGCAGCTTTGCGGACAGGGCGAACACTGAAGCTTTCTTT
CASSFADRANTEAFF
>NA|NA|TRBV9|TRBJ1-1
TGTGCCAGCAGCAGAACAGGGTTGGATGAAGCTTTCTTT
CASSRTGLDEAFF
>TRBD1|NA|TRBV7-8|TRBJ2-3
TGTGCCAGCAGCTTAGTCGGCAGGGGGCTGTCCAGAACTGGCACAGATACGCAGTATTTT
CASSLVGRGLSRTGTDTQYF
>TRBD2|NA|TRBV18|TRBJ2-3
TGTGCCAGCTCCCCCCTAGCGGGGGGCTACACAGATACGCAGTATTTT
CASSPLAGGYTDTQYF
>TRBD1|NA|TRBV19|TRBJ1-2
TGTGCCAGTAGTAGGGGGGACAGCTCCTATGGCTACACCTTC
CASSRGDSSYGYTF
>TRBD1|NA|TRBV27|TRBJ2-7
TGTGCCAGCAGTCTCGGACAGGTCGGCTACGAGCAGTACTTC
CASSLGQVGYEQYF
>NA|NA|TRBV2|TRBJ2-4
TGTGCCAGCAATCTGCAGGGAGGTGAAAACATTCAGTACTTC
CASNLQGGENIQYF
>TRBD2|NA|TRBV29-1|TRBJ2-5
TGCAGCGTTGGATTTGGGACTAGCATCGCGGAGACCCAGTACTTC
CSVGFGTSIAETQYF
>NA|NA|TRBV11-2|TRBJ1-5
TGTGCCAGCAGCTTAGGTCCGGATCAGCCCCAGCATTTT
CASSLGPDQPQHF
>TRBD1|NA|TRBV7-7|TRBJ2-1
TGTGCTAGCAGTCGGGACAGGGTAAACAATGAGCAGTTCTTC
CASSRDRVNNEQFF
>TRBD1|NA|TRBV28|TRBJ1-1
TGTGCCAGCAGTTTGGGAGGGACAGGGCTCCCTGAAGCTTTCTTT
CASSLGGTGLPEAFF
>TRBD1|NA|TRBV5-1|TRBJ1-5
TGCGCCAGCAGCTACTGGGAAGTGAGGGGACAGAGTTGGTGGGGCAATCAGCCCCAGCATTTT
CASSYWEVRGQSWWGNQPQHF
>TRBD2|NA|TRBV4-2|TRBJ2-5
TGTGCCAGCAGCCAAGCCCAGCGGGAGACAGAGACCCAGTACTTC
CASSQAQRETETQYF
>TRBD1|NA|TRBV5-8|TRBJ2-2
TGTGCCAGCAGCTTGGCTGACAGGGTTGCCGGGGAGCTGTTTTTT
CASSLADRVAGELFF
>NA|NA|TRBV9|TRBJ2-1
TGTGCCAGCAGCGTAGCCGGCGGTGTATCCTACAATGAGCAGTTCTTC
CASSVAGGVSYNEQFF
>NA|NA|TRBV21-1|TRBJ2-5
TGTGCCAGCAGCATAGTCAGGCCGCACCAAGAGACCCAGTACTTC
CASSIVRPHQETQYF
>NA|NA|TRBV18|TRBJ2-5
TGTGCCAGCTCACCAAGGGGCGGTGTGGAAGAGACCCAGTACTTC
CASSPRGGVEETQYF
>TRBD1|NA|TRBV30|TRBJ2-2
TGTGCCTGGACAGGACAGGGGCGGTCAGGGGAGCTGTTTTTT
CAWTGQGRSGELFF
>TRBD2|NA|TRBV9|TRBJ2-1
TGTGCCAGCAGCCCTAACATAGCGGGACCGTACAATGAGCAGTTCTTC
CASSPNIAGPYNEQFF
>NA|NA|TRBV15|TRBJ2-3
TGTGCCACCAGCAGACCCGTCGGGGATACGCAGTATTTT
CATSRPVGDTQYF